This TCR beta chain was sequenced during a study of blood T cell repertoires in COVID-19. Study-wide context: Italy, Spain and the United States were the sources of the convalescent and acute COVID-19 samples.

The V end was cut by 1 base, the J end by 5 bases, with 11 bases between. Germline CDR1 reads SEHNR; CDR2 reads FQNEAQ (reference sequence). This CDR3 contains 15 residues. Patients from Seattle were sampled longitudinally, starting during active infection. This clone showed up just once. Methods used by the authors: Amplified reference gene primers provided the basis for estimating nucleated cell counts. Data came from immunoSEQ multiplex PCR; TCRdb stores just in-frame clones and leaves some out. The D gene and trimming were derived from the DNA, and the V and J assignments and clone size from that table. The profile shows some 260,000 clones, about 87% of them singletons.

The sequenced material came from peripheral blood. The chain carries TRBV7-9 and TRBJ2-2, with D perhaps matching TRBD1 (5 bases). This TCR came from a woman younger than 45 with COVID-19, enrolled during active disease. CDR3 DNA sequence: TGTGCCAGCAGCTTAGGGGGCACAGTGACCGGGGAGCTGTTTTTT. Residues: CASSLGGTVTGELFF.